This T cell receptor beta chain is drawn from a study of blood T cell repertoires in COVID-19. Study summary: The origin of the acute and convalescent COVID-19 samples was the United States, Italy and Spain. T cells, B-cell-depleted T cells, or PBMCs provided the cDNA or gDNA that served as material.

Clones were sequenced by immunoSEQ multiplex PCR, and TCRdb holds only the in-frame ones, with some missing. The sample has fewer than 500,000 clones; 70% to 90% are singletons. Individuals aged about 18 to 100 years were recruited from 24 US areas. The study assigned cohorts using participant-reported clinical history. V lost 6 bases and J lost 7; bases outside the gene matches: 5. This CDR3 region has 14 residues. The germline gives CDR1 SGHVS, CDR2 FQNEAQ. Sequenced: PBMCs or T cells enriched from blood (not recorded which). The clonotype originates from a woman between 18 and 29 years old with acute COVID-19. The genes are TRBV7-8 and TRBJ2-2; TRBD2 matches at 10 bases. The CDR3, as DNA: TGTGCCAGCAGAGCGGGAGGGAAGATCGGGGAGCTGTTTTTT. Translating gives CASRAGGKIGELFF. The full variable domain, completed using reference TRBV7-8 and TRBJ2-2, is GAGVSQSPRYKVAKRGQDVALRCDPISGHVSLFWYQQALGQGPEFLTYFQNEAQLDKSGLPSDRFFAERPEGSVSTLKIQRTQQEDSAVYLCASRAGGKIGELFFGEGSRLTVL.